The 26 T cell receptor beta chains reported below all come from one sample, sequenced in a study of T-cell reconstitution after alpha-beta-depleted transplantation in children. A library of TCRbeta sequences, prepared with unique molecular identifiers, was generated. One entry per CDR3 protein results from TCRdb running MiXCR on the PCR reads. The table lists around 500,000 distinct CDR3 sequences, about 12% of them singletons. Source: PBMCs from the stem cell graft donor, taken from the stem cell graft. Source of these receptors: a human donor who donated a stem cell graft to a child with combined immunodeficiency.

The genes are TRBV6-1 and TRBJ2-5; TRBD1 agrees at 10 bases. The CDR3 sequence is 19 residues long. Germline-derived CDR1 and CDR2 are MNHNS and SASEGT. The junction had 20 bases not matched to a gene; V was cut back by 6 bases and J by 4 bases. The CDR3 coding sequence is TGTGCCAGCAGAAATCGTCCGGGACAGGGGCGTTATGGGGGAGAGACCCAGTACTTC. It yields the protein CASRNRPGQGRYGGETQYF.

This clonotype was counted at least ten times. The chain uses TRBV25-1 and TRBJ1-1; the D is unclear. Per germline, CDR1 MGHDK and CDR2 SYGVNS. The CDR3 consists of 15 residues. Trimming removed 3 bases from V and 0 bases from J, with 11 bases in between. CDR3 amino acids: CASSDRRGLNTEAFF. In DNA form, the CDR3 reads TGTGCCAGCAGTGATCGGAGAGGACTGAACACTGAAGCTTTCTTT.

The chain employs TRBV4-2 and TRBJ1-1; D is uncertain. Germline V lookup: CDR1 LGHNA, CDR2 YNFKEQ. Trimming removed 1 base at V and 0 bases at J, with 9 bases between. The CDR3 sequence is 15 residues long. CDR3 sequence: CASSQVSLLNTEAFF. Written as DNA, the CDR3 is TGTGCCAGCAGCCAAGTTAGCCTTTTGAACACTGAAGCTTTCTTT.

The rearrangement links TRBV29-1 to TRBJ2-4; 7 bases match TRBD1. This CDR3 contains 13 residues. Trimming took 7 bases from V and 1 from J; bases not matched to a gene: 4. Per the germline V gene, CDR1 is SQVTM and CDR2 is ANQGSEA. In DNA, the CDR3 is TGCAGCGGCGCGACAGGGGCCAAAAACATTCAGTACTTC. Encoded protein: CSGATGAKNIQYF. The whole variable domain, remainder taken from reference TRBV29-1 and TRBJ2-4, is SAVISQKPSRDICQRGTSLTIQCQVDSQVTMMFWYRQQPGQSLTLIATANQGSEATYESGFVIDKFPISRPNLTFSTLTVSNMSPEDSSIYLCSGATGAKNIQYFGAGTRLSVL.

This clonotype came up a few times. The chain has TRBV6-5 and TRBJ2-1, with D tentatively TRBD1 or TRBD2 (5 bases each). The CDR3 is 11 residues long. Germline V gene lookup returns CDR1 MNHEY and CDR2 SVGAGI. V was clipped by 6 bases and J by 9 bases, with 9 bases between them. DNA for the CDR3: TGTGCCAGCAGGAGGGGAACTGAGCAGTTCTTC. Residues: CASRRGTEQFF.

The CDR3 DNA reads as TGTGCCATCAGTGGGGTCTTGAAGAGGGAGGGCTACAATGAGCAGTTCTTC. As protein: CAISGVLKREGYNEQFF. This chain connects TRBV10-3 to TRBJ2-1; TRBD2 aligns across 7 bases. Looked up from germline, CDR1 is ENHRY and CDR2 is SYGVKD. The V gene end was trimmed by 4 bases and the J gene end by 3 bases; junction bases not matched to a gene: 12. This CDR3 comprises 17 residues.

Ten or more counts support this clonotype. V and J are TRBV5-1 and TRBJ2-7; TRBD1 agrees at 7 bases. This CDR3 region has 16 residues. In germline, CDR1 is SGHRS, CDR2 YFSETQ. V gave up 3 bases and J gave up 5 bases; unmatched junction bases: 14. In nucleotides, the CDR3 is TGCGCCAGCAGCTCTCTTAGACAGGGCGTCAACAACGAGCAGTACTTC. This sequence encodes CASSSLRQGVNNEQYF.

There are many counts of this clonotype. The genes are TRBV6-5 and TRBJ1-5; a weak D match, TRBD1 (5 bases). The germline V gene has CDR1 MNHEY and CDR2 SVGAGI. This CDR3 spans 13 amino acids. Deletions cut 5 bases from V and 9 bases from J, with 14 bases between. The CDR3 sequence is CASSRDRALPQHF. DNA of the CDR3: TGTGCCAGCAGTCGGGACCGAGCATTGCCCCAGCATTTT.

The chain combines TRBV12-3 or TRBV12-4 with TRBJ2-1; tentative D call: TRBD1 (5 bases). The V end lost 4 bases, the J end lost 7 bases, and 14 bases lay between the germline ends. The CDR3 contains 14 residues. The chain's CDR3 is CASSSAGYSNEQFF. CDR3 sequence (DNA): TGTGCCAGCAGTTCGGCAGGGTATTCGAATGAGCAGTTCTTC.

With respect to this clonotype: This CDR3 is missing its conserved last phenylalanine or tryptophan, likely due to a read error. The V call is TRBV9, the J call TRBJ2-1; D gene ambiguous. Germline V gene lookup returns CDR1 SGDLS and CDR2 YYNGEE. This CDR3 region has 15 residues. V was cut by 4 bases and J by 0 bases, with 11 bases left in between. The CDR3 reads CASSPYIDSYNEQFI. The CDR3 nucleotides read TGTGCCAGCAGCCCTTACATCGACTCCTACAATGAGCAGTTCATC.

The chain is built from TRBV12-3 or TRBV12-4 and TRBJ2-3, with 12 bases fitting TRBD2. This CDR3 region has 15 residues. After removal of 6 bases from V and 6 bases from J, the junction contained 7 bases not matched to a gene. The CDR3 DNA reads TGTGCCAGCAGCCCTCTAGCGGGAGGGGTTGATACGCAGTATTTT. This gives the protein CASSPLAGGVDTQYF.

This clonotype has only a few counts. The chain combines TRBV5-6 with TRBJ1-1; 7 bases are shared with TRBD1. From germline, CDR1 is SGHDT and CDR2 YYEEEE. CDR3 length: 14 amino acids. J gave up 5 bases and V 4 bases, and 8 bases lay outside the gene matches. The CDR3 DNA sequence: TGTGCCAGCAGCATCACACAGGGGAGGACTGAAGCTTTCTTT. It is translated as CASSITQGRTEAFF.

This clonotype showed up just a few times. Here the CDR3 reads CASSPPGPTQYF. The CDR3 bases are TGTGCCAGCTCACCACCGGGCCCGACCCAGTACTTC. This chain uses TRBV18 with TRBJ2-5; D is uncertain. Trimming removed 0 bases from V and 7 bases from J, with 6 bases in between. Germline V CDR1 and CDR2: KGHSH, LQKENI. This CDR3 is 12 amino acids long.

The rearrangement uses TRBV5-5 and TRBJ2-7; TRBD1 agrees at 11 bases. V dropped 4 bases and J dropped 4; count of bases not matched to a gene: 10. The CDR3 runs to 16 residues. Per germline, CDR1 SGHKS and CDR2 YYEKEE (reference sequence). The DNA for the CDR3 is TGTGCCAGCAGCCCGTTAGGGACAGGGGGTTCGTACGAGCAGTACTTC. Protein sequence: CASSPLGTGGSYEQYF. Full variable domain (outside the CDR3, taken from reference TRBV5-5 and TRBJ2-7): DAGVTQSPTHLIKTRGQQVTLRCSPISGHKSVSWYQQVLGQGPQFIFQYYEKEERGRGNFPDRFSARQFPNYSSELNVNALLLGDSALYLCASSPLGTGGSYEQYFGPGTRLTVT.

This chain uses TRBV20-1 with TRBJ1-2, with D possibly TRBD1 on 5 matching bases. The V end lost 6 bases, the J end lost 2 bases, and 19 bases lay between the germline ends. The germline gives CDR1 DFQATT, CDR2 SNEGSKA (reference sequence). The CDR3 runs 15 residues. The CDR3 loop reads CSANSPGIGNYGYTF. DNA of the CDR3: TGCAGTGCGAACTCTCCAGGGATCGGAAACTATGGCTACACCTTC.

The chain recombines TRBV20-1 with TRBJ2-5, with TRBD2 matching 8 bases. The CDR3 covers 14 residues. Unmatched junction bases numbered 9, after V lost 4 bases and J lost 5 bases. Germline values: CDR1 DFQATT, CDR2 SNEGSKA (reference sequence). The CDR3 loop is CSATSGGGTETQYF. CDR3 in DNA: TGCAGTGCTACCTCTGGCGGGGGGACGGAGACCCAGTACTTC.

This clonotype was observed a few times. The chain combines TRBV29-1 with TRBJ2-7; D is undetermined. The ends were cut back, 2 bases at V and 0 bases at J, with 8 bases in the middle. The CDR3 runs 13 residues. CDR1 is SQVTM and CDR2 is ANQGSEA in the germline V gene. CDR3 sequence (DNA): TGCAGCGTTGAAAGCTCGAGCTCCTACGAGCAGTACTTC. Protein: CSVESSSSYEQYF.

The CDR3: CASSSSEVVPLKNIQYF. As DNA, the CDR3 is TGTGCCAGCAGCTCGTCAGAAGTAGTCCCCTTAAAAAACATTCAGTACTTC. The chain is built from TRBV5-5 and TRBJ2-4, with D uncertain. The CDR3 is made up of 17 amino acids. Trimming cost V 3 bases and J 4 bases, with 20 bases left between them. The germline gives CDR1 SGHKS, CDR2 YYEKEE (reference sequence). Drawing the rest from reference TRBV5-5 and TRBJ2-4, the complete variable domain is DAGVTQSPTHLIKTRGQQVTLRCSPISGHKSVSWYQQVLGQGPQFIFQYYEKEERGRGNFPDRFSARQFPNYSSELNVNALLLGDSALYLCASSSSEVVPLKNIQYFGAGTRLSVL.

This clonotype came up a few times. The V gene is TRBV12-3 or TRBV12-4, the J gene TRBJ2-2; weak D call: TRBD2 (5 bases). The V end lost 1 base, the J end lost 7 bases, and 10 bases lay between the germline ends. The CDR3 contains 14 residues. The CDR3 loop is CASSLDGVGGELFF. DNA of the CDR3: TGTGCCAGCAGTTTAGACGGGGTCGGCGGGGAGCTGTTTTTT.

Many counts were recorded for this clonotype. The V call is TRBV5-1, the J call TRBJ2-5; 11 nucleotides line up with TRBD2. Germline V gene data show CDR1 as SGHRS and CDR2 as YFSETQ. This CDR3 spans 17 amino acids. V was pared by 1 base and J by 2 bases, with 7 bases of the junction left unmatched. CDR3 nucleotides: TGCGCCAGCAGCTTGTATCGGACTAGCGGGTATCAAGAGACCCAGTACTTC. Its translation is CASSLYRTSGYQETQYF.

V usage is TRBV6-4 and J usage is TRBJ2-1, with 8 bases fitting TRBD2. The V segment lost 5 bases and the J segment 2 bases; nucleotides outside the gene matches: 8. Germline V gene data show CDR1 as MRHNA and CDR2 as SNTAGT. The CDR3 contains 16 residues. The CDR3 DNA reads TGTGCCAGCAGTCTTAGGGGAGCGGGAGCCTACAATGAGCAGTTCTTC. As protein: CASSLRGAGAYNEQFF.

The rearrangement joins TRBV11-3 to TRBJ2-4, with 7 bases lining up with TRBD1. The V gene's germline CDR1 is SGHNT and CDR2 YENEEA. The CDR3 is 14 amino acids. The trim removed 3 bases at V and 3 bases at J, leaving 2 bases unmatched. The CDR3 DNA reads TGTGCCAGCAGCTTTCAGGGGGACAAAAACATTCAGTACTTC. This codes for CASSFQGDKNIQYF.

The gene calls are TRBV18 and TRBJ2-1; 14 nucleotides align to TRBD2. Trimming at V came to 8 bases and at J to 6 bases, leaving 3 bases not matched to a gene. This CDR3 has 14 residues. Germline V gene lookup returns CDR1 KGHSH and CDR2 LQKENI. The CDR3 DNA reads TGTGCCAGCACTGGGACTAGCGGGAGCAATGAGCAGTTCTTC. Translating gives CASTGTSGSNEQFF.

This clonotype was counted a few times. Relative to the germline gene, one junction end is altered; a read error may explain this. The chain links TRBV7-8 to TRBJ2-2, with 11 nucleotides matching TRBD2. There are 16 residues in the CDR3. Germline values: CDR1 SGHVS, CDR2 FQNEAQ. The chain's CDR3 is CASSLAGGVYTGELFF. The CDR3 DNA is TGTGCCAGCAGTTTAGCGGGAGGGGTGTACACCGGGGAGCTGTTTTTT. The full variable domain, rest sourced from reference TRBV7-8 and TRBJ2-2, is GAGVSQSPRYKVAKRGQDVALRCDPISGHVSLFWYQQALGQGPEFLTYFQNEAQLDKSGLPSDRFFAERPEGSVSTLKIQRTQQEDSAVYLCASSLAGGVYTGELFFGEGSRLTVL.

This clonotype was seen a few times. The rearrangement uses TRBV2 and TRBJ1-1, with D unclear. The germline V gene encodes CDR1 SNHLY and CDR2 FYNNEI. The CDR3 length is 13 residues. V was shortened by 7 bases and J by 3 bases, with 12 bases between the two germline ends. CDR3 nucleotides: TGTGCCAGCAACCCCATGGAGGACACTGAAGCTTTCTTT. Its protein is CASNPMEDTEAFF.

This clonotype was seen at least ten times. The chain combines TRBV30 with TRBJ1-4, with 9 bases identical to TRBD1. This CDR3 contains 13 residues. Trimming cost V 2 bases and J 8 bases; bases outside gene matches: 3. In germline, CDR1 is GTSNPN, CDR2 SVGIG (reference sequence). In DNA, the CDR3 is TGTGCCTGGAGTCCGGACAGGGGAGAAAAACTGTTTTTT. Its protein is CAWSPDRGEKLFF.